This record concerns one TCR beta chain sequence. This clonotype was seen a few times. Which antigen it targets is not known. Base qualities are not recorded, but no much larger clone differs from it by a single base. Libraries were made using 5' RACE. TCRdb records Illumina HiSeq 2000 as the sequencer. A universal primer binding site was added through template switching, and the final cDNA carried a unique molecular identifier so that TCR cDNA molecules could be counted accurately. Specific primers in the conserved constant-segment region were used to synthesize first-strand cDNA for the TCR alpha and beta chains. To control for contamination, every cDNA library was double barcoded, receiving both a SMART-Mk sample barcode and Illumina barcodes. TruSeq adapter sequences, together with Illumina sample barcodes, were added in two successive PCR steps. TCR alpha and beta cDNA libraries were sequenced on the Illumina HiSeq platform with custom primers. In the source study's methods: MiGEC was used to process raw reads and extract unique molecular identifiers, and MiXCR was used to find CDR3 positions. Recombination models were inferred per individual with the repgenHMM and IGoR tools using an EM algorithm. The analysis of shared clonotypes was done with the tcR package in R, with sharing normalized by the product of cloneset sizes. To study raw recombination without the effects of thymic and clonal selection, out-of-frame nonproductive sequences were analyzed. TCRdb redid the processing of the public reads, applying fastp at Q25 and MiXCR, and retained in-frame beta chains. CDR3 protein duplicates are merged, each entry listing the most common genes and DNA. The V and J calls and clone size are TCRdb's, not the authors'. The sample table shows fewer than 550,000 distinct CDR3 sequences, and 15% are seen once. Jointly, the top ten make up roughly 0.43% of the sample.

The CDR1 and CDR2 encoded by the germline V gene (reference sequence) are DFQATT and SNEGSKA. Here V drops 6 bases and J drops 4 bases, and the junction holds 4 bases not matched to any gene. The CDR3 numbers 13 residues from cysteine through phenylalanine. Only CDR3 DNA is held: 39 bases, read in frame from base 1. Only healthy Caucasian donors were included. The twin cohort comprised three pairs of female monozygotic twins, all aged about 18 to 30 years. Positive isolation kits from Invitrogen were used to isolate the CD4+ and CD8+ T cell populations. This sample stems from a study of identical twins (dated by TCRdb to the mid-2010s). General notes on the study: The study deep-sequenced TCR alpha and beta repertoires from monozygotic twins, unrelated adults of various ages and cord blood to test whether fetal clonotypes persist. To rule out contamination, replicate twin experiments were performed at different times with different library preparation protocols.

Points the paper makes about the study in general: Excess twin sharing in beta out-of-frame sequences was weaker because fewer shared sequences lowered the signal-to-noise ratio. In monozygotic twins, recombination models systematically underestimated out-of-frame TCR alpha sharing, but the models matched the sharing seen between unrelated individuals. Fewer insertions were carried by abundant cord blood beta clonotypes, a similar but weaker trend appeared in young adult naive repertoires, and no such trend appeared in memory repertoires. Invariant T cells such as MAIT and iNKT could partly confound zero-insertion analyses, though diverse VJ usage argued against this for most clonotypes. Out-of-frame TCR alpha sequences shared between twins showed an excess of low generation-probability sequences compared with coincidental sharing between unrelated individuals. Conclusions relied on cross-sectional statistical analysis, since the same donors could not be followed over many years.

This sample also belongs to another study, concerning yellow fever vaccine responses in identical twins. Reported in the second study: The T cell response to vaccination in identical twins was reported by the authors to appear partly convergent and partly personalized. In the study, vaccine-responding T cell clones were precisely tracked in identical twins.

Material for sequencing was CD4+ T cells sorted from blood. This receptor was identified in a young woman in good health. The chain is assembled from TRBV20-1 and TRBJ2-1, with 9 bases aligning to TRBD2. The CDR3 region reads CSATTSGYNEQFF. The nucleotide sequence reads TGCAGTGCAACGACTAGCGGTTACAATGAGCAGTTCTTC.